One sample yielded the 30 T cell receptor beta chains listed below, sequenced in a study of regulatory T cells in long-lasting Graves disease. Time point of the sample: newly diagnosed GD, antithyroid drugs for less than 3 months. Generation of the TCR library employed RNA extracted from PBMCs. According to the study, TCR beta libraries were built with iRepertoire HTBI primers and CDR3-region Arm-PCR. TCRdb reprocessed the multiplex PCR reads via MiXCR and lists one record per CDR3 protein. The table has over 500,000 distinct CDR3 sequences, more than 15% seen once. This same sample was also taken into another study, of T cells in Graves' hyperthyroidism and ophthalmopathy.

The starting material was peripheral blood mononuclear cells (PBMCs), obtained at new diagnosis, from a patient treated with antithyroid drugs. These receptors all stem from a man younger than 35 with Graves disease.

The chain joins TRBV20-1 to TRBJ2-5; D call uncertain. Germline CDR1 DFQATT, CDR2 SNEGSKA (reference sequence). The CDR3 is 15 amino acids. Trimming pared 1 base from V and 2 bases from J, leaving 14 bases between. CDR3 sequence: CSARALPHAQETQYF. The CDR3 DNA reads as TGCAGTGCTAGAGCCCTTCCACACGCTCAAGAGACCCAGTACTTC.

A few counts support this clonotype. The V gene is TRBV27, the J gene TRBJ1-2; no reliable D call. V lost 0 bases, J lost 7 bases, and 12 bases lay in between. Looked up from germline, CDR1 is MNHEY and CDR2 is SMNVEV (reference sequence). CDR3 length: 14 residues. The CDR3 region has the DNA TGTGCCAGCAGTTTATCCCGGGTTCCTCTTGGCTACACCTTC. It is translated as CASSLSRVPLGYTF.

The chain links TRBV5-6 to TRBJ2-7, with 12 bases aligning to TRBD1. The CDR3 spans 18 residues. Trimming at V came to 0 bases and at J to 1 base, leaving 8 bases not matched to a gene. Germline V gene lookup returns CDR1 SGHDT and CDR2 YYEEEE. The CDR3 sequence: CASSLGGTGGAASYEQYF. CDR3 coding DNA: TGTGCCAGCAGCTTGGGGGGGACAGGGGGCGCGGCGTCCTACGAGCAGTACTTC. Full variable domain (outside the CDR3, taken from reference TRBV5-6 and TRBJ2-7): DAGVTQSPTHLIKTRGQQVTLRCSPKSGHDTVSWYQQALGQGPQFIFQYYEEEERQRGNFPDRFSGHQFPNYSSELNVNALLLGDSALYLCASSLGGTGGAASYEQYFGPGTRLTVT.

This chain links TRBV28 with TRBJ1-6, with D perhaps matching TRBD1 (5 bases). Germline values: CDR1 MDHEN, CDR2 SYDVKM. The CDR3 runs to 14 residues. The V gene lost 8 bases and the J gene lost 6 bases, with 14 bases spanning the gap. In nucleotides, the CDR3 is TGTGCCAGCGCCCGGATAGGGGTTAATTCACCCCTCCACTTT. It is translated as CASARIGVNSPLHF.

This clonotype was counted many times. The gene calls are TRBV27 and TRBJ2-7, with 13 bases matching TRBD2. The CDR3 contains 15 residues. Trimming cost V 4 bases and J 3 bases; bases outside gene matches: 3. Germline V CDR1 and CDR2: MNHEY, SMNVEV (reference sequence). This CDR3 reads CASSWGTSGNYEQYF. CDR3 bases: TGTGCCAGCAGTTGGGGGACTAGCGGGAACTACGAGCAGTACTTC.

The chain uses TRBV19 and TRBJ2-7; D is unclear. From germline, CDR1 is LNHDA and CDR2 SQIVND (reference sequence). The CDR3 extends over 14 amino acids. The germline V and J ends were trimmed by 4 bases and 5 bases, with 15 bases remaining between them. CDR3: CASSSSPYLNEQYF. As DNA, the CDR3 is TGTGCCAGTAGTAGCAGCCCCTACCTAAACGAGCAGTACTTC.

The CDR3 protein is CATSEKGEETQYF. In DNA form, the CDR3 reads TGTGCCACCAGTGAGAAAGGGGAAGAGACCCAGTACTTC. V and J are TRBV24-1 and TRBJ2-5, with D perhaps TRBD1 (5 bases). Germline assignment: CDR1 KGHDR and CDR2 SFDVKD. The CDR3 runs to 13 residues. Trimming pared 4 bases from V and 3 bases from J, leaving 8 bases between.

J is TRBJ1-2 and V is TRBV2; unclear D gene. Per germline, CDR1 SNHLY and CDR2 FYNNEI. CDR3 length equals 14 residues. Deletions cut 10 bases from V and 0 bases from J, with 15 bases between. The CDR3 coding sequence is TGTGCCACCCCCGGGGAGGGAACTAACTATGGCTACACCTTC. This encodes CATPGEGTNYGYTF.

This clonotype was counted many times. The chain's CDR3 is CASSQGSGDYGYTF. CDR3 nucleotide sequence: TGCGCCAGCAGCCAAGGGTCAGGAGACTATGGCTACACCTTC. V gene TRBV5-1 combines with J gene TRBJ1-2; D unresolved. The CDR3 contains 14 residues. Germline lookup yields CDR1 SGHRS and CDR2 YFSETQ. V was trimmed by 4 bases and J by 3 bases, leaving 13 bases between them. Full variable domain (remainder filled in from reference TRBV5-1 and TRBJ1-2): KAGVTQTPRYLIKTRGQQVTLSCSPISGHRSVSWYQQTPGQGLQFLFEYFSETQRNKGNFPGRFSGRQFSNSRSEMNVSTLELGDSALYLCASSQGSGDYGYTFGSGTRLTVV.

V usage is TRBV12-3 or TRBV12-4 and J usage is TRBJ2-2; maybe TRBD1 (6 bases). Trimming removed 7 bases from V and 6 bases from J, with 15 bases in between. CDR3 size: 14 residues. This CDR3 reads CASTYSGVAGELFF. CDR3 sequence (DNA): TGTGCCAGCACCTACTCAGGGGTGGCCGGGGAGCTGTTTTTT.

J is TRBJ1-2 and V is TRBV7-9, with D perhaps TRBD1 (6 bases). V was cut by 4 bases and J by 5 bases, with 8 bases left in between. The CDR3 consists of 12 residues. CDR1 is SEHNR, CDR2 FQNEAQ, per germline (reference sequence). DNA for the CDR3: TGTGCCAGCAGCTCCGGGACATATGGCTACACCTTC. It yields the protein CASSSGTYGYTF. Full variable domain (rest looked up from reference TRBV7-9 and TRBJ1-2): DTGVSQNPRHKITKRGQNVTFRCDPISEHNRLYWYRQTLGQGPEFLTYFQNEAQLEKSRLLSDRFSAERPKGSFSTLEIQRTEQGDSAMYLCASSSGTYGYTFGSGTRLTVV.

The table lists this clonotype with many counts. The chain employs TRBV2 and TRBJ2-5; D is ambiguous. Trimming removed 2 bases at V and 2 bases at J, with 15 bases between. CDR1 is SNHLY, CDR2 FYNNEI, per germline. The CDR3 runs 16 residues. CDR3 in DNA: TGTGCCAGCAGTGAAAGTCTGGCTCAACGGCAAGAGACCCAGTACTTC. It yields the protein CASSESLAQRQETQYF.

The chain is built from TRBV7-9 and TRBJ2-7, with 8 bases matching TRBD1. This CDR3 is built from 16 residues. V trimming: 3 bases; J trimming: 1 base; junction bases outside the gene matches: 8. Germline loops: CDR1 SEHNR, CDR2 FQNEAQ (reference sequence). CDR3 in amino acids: CASSFWDRPPSYEQYF. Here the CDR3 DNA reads TGTGCCAGCAGCTTTTGGGACAGGCCACCTTCCTACGAGCAGTACTTC.

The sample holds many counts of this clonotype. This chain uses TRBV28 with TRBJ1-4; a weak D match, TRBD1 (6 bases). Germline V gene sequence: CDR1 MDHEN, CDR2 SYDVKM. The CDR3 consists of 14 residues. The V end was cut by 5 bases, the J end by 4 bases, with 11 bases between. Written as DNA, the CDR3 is TGTGCCAGCAGTCTGACAGGCGGTAATGAAAAACTGTTTTTT. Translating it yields CASSLTGGNEKLFF. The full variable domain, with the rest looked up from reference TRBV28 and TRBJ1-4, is DVKVTQSSRYLVKRTGEKVFLECVQDMDHENMFWYRQDPGLGLRLIYFSYDVKMKEKGDIPEGYSVSREKKERFSLILESASTNQTSMYLCASSLTGGNEKLFFGSGTQLSVL.

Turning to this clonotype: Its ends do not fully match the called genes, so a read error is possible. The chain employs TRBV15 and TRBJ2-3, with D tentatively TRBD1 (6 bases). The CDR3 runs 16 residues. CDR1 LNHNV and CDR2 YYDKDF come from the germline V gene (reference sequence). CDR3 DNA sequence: TGTCCCACCAGCAGAGAAGAGGCAGGGGCCCGAGATACGCAGTATTTT. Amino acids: CPTSREEAGARDTQYF.

CDR3 protein: CASSLVSSFGTKTNEQFF. CDR3 DNA sequence: TGTGCCAGCAGCTTAGTTAGTTCCTTTGGGACAAAGACCAATGAGCAGTTCTTC. The V call is TRBV7-9, the J call TRBJ2-1, with D maybe TRBD1 (6 bases). From germline, CDR1 is SEHNR and CDR2 FQNEAQ (reference sequence). The CDR3 has 18 residues. Trimming took 1 base from V and 6 from J, leaving 22 bases between them. Filled out from reference TRBV7-9 and TRBJ2-1, the complete variable domain reads DTGVSQNPRHKITKRGQNVTFRCDPISEHNRLYWYRQTLGQGPEFLTYFQNEAQLEKSRLLSDRFSAERPKGSFSTLEIQRTEQGDSAMYLCASSLVSSFGTKTNEQFFGPGTRLTVL.

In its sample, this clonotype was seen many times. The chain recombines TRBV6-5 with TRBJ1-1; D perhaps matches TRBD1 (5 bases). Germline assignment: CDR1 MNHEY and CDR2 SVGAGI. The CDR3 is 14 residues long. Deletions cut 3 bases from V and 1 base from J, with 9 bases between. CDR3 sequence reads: CASSYRTQNTEAFF. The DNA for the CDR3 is TGTGCCAGCAGTTATCGGACACAGAACACTGAAGCTTTCTTT.

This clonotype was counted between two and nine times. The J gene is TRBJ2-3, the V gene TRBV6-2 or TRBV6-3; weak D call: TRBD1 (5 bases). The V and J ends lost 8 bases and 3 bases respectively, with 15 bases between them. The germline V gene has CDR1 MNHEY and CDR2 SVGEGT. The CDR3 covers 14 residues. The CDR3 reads CASVTEARTDTQYF. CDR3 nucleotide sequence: TGTGCCAGCGTGACAGAGGCACGGACAGATACGCAGTATTTT.

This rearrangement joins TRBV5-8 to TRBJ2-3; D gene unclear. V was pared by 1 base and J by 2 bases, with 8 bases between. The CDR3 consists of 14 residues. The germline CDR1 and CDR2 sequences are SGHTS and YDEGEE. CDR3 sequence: CASSLYLTTDTQYF. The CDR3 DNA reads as TGTGCCAGCAGCTTGTACCTTACCACAGATACGCAGTATTTT.

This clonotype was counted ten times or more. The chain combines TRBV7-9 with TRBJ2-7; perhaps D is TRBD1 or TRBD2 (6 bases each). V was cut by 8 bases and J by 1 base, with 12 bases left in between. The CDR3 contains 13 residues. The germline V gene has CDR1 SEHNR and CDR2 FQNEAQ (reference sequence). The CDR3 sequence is CASGGTTSYEQYF. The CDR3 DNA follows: TGTGCCAGCGGAGGGACAACTTCCTACGAGCAGTACTTC.

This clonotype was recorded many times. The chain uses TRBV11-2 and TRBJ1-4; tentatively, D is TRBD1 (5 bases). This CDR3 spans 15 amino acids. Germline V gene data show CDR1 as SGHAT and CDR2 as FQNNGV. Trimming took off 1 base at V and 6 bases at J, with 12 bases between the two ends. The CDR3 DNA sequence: TGTGCCAGCAGCTTAGGTTCAGGGCGAGATGAAAAACTGTTTTTT. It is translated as CASSLGSGRDEKLFF.

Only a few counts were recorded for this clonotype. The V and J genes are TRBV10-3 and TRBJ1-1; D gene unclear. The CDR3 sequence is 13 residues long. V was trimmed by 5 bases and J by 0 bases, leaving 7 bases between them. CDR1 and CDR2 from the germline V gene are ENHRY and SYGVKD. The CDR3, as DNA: TGTGCCATCAGTCGGACCGTGAACACTGAAGCTTTCTTT. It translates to CAISRTVNTEAFF.

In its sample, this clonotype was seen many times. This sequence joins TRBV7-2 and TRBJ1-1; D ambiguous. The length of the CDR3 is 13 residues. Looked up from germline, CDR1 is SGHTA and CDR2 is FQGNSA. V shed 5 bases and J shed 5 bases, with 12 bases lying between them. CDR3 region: CASSALGWTEAFF. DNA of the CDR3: TGTGCCAGCAGCGCCTTAGGTTGGACTGAAGCTTTCTTT.

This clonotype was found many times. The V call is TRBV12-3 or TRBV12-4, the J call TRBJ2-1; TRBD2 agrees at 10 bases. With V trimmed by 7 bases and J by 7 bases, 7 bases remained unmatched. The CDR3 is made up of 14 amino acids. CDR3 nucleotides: TGTGCCAGCATCGTAGCGGGAGGTGGGAATGAGCAGTTCTTC. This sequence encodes CASIVAGGGNEQFF.

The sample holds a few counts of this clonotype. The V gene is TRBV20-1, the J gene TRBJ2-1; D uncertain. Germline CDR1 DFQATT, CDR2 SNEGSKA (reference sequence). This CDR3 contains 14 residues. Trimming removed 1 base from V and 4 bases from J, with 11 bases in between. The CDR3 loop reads CSARGLLNYNEQFF. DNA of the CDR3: TGCAGTGCTAGAGGACTCCTCAATTACAATGAGCAGTTCTTC.

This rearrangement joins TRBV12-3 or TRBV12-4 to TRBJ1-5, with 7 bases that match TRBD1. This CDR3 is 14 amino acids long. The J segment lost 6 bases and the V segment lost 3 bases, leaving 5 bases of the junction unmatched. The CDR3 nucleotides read TGTGCCAGCAGTTTTGCGGCAGGGGGTCAGCCCCAGCATTTT. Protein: CASSFAAGGQPQHF.

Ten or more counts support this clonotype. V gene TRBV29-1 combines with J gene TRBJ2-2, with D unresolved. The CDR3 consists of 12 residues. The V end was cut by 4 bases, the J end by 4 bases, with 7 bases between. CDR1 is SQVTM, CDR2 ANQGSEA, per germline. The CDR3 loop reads CSVGYTTGELFF. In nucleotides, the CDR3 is TGCAGCGTTGGGTATACCACCGGGGAGCTGTTTTTT.

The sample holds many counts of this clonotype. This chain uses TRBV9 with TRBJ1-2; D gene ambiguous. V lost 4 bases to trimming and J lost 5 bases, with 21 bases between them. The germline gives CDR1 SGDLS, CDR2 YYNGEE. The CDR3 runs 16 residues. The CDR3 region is CASSLDSARGEYGYTF. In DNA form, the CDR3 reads TGTGCCAGCAGCCTGGATAGCGCGCGGGGAGAATATGGCTACACCTTC.

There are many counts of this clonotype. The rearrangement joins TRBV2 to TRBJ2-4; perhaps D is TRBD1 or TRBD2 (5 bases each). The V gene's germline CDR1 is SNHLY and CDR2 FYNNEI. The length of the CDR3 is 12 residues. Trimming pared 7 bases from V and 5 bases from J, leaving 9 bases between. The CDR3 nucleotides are TGTGCCAGCATGGGACCTCAAAACATTCAGTACTTC. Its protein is CASMGPQNIQYF.

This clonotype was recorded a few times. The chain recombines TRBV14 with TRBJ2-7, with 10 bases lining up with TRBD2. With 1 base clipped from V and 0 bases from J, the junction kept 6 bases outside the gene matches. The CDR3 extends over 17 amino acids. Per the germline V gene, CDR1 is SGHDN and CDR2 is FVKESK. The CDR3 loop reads CASSQVGLAGDSYEQYF. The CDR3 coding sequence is TGTGCCAGCAGCCAAGTAGGGCTAGCGGGAGACTCCTACGAGCAGTACTTC.